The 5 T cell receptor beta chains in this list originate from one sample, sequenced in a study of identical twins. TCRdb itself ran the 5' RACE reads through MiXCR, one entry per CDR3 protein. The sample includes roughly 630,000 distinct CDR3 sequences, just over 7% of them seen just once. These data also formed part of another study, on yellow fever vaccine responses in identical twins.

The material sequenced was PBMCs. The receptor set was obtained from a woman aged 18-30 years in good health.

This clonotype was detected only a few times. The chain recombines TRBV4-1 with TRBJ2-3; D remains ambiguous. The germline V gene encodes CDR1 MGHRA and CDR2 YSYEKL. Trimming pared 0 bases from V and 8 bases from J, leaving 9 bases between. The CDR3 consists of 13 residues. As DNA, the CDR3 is TGCGCCAGCAGCCAAGAAGCTGAGCCTACGCAGTATTTT. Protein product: CASSQEAEPTQYF.

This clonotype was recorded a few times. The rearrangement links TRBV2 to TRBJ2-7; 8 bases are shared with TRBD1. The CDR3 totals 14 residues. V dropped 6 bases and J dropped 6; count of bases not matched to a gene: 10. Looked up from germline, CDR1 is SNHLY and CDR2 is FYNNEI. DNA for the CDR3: TGTGCCAGCAGCCCGAGACAGGGGATGGTCGAGCAGTACTTC. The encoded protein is CASSPRQGMVEQYF.

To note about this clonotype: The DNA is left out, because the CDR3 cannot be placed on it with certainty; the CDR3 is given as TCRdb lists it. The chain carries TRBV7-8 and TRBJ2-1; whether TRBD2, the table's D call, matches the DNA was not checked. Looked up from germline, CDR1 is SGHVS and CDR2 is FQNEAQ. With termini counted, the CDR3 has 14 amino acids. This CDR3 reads CASSGRRAGNEQFF.

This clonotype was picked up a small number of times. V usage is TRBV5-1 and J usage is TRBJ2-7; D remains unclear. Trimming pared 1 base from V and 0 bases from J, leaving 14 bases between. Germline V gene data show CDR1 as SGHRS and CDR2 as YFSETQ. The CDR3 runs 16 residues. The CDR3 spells CASSLMTAVSSYEQYF. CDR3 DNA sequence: TGCGCCAGCAGCTTGATGACCGCGGTGAGCTCCTACGAGCAGTACTTC.

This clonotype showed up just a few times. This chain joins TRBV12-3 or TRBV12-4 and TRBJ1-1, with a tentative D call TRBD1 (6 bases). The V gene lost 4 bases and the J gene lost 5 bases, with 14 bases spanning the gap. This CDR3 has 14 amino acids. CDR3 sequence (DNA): TGTGCCAGCAGTTGGACCGACCAGGGGACTGAAGCTTTCTTT. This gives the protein CASSWTDQGTEAFF.